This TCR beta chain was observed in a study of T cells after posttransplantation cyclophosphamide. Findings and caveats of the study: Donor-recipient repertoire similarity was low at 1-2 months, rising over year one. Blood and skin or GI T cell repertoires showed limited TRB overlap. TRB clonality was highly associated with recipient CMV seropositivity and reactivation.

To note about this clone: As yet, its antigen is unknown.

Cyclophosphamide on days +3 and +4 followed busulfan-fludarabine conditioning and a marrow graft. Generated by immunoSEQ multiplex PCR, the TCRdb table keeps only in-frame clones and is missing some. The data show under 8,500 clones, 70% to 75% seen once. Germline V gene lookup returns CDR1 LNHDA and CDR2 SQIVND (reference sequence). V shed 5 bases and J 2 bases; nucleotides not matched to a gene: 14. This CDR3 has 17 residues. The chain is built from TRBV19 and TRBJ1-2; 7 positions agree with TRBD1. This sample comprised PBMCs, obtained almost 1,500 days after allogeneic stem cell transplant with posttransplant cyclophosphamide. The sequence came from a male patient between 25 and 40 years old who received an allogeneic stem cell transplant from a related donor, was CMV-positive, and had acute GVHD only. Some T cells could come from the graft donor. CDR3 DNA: TGTGCCAGTAGTCAGGGGGGTTTGGCGGCTACCAACTATGGCTACACCTTC. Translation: CASSQGGLAATNYGYTF.